These 10 T cell receptor beta chains share one sample of origin, sequenced in a study of OX40 agonist ivuxolimab in advanced cancers. Sequenced by immunoSEQ multiplex PCR; TCRdb stores in-frame clones only, minus some. Of tens of thousands of clones in the sample, more than 85% were seen once. Sample: CD4+ or CD8+ T cells sorted from blood, taken in a trial of the OX40 agonist ivuxolimab. The receptors here all came from an adult with an advanced solid tumor such as melanoma, head and neck, liver or kidney cancer.

The chain joins TRBV19 to TRBJ2-1; D remains ambiguous. This CDR3 has 13 residues. V was clipped by 3 bases and J by 5 bases, with 8 bases between them. Germline loops: CDR1 LNHDA, CDR2 SQIVND (reference sequence). CDR3 loop: CASSIPYHNEQFF. Here the CDR3 DNA reads TGTGCCAGTAGTATCCCCTATCACAATGAGCAGTTCTTC. The complete variable domain, with remaining parts taken from reference TRBV19 and TRBJ2-1, reads DGGITQSPKYLFRKEGQNVTLSCEQNLNHDAMYWYRQDPGQGLRLIYYSQIVNDFQKGDIAEGYSVSREKKESFPLTVTSAQKNPTAFYLCASSIPYHNEQFFGPGTRLTVL.

In its sample, this clone was seen a few times. The rearrangement joins TRBV9 to TRBJ2-7, with a tentative D call TRBD1 (5 bases). Germline CDR1 and CDR2: SGDLS and YYNGEE. Trimming shortened V by 2 bases and J by 5 bases, and 17 bases separated the two germline ends. There are 15 residues in the CDR3. CDR3 amino acids: CASSVRDALQDEQYF. The CDR3 nucleotides read TGTGCCAGCAGCGTTCGAGACGCCCTACAGGACGAGCAGTACTTC.

A single count supports this clone. This sequence joins TRBV13 and TRBJ1-2, with D possibly matching TRBD1 (6 bases). V was cut by 5 bases and J by 1 base, with 11 bases left in between. CDR3 size: 14 residues. Per the germline V gene, CDR1 is PRHDT and CDR2 is FYEKMQ (reference sequence). CDR3 protein: CASSRSGHNYGYTF. CDR3 nucleotide sequence: TGTGCCAGCAGCCGCTCGGGACATAACTATGGCTACACCTTC.

V gene TRBV28 combines with J gene TRBJ2-3; D might be TRBD1 or TRBD2, each matching 5 bases. Germline V gives CDR1 MDHEN, CDR2 SYDVKM. The CDR3 sequence is 20 residues long. The V gene lost 5 bases and the J gene lost 3 bases, with 30 bases spanning the gap. CDR3 region: CASSQRAGAQMRAWTDTQYF. The CDR3 nucleotides are TGTGCCAGCAGTCAAAGGGCTGGGGCCCAAATGAGGGCTTGGACAGATACGCAGTATTTT.

This clone was seen a single time. CDR3 in amino acids: CAWSFASTDTQYF. The CDR3 nucleotides read TGTGCCTGGAGTTTTGCTAGCACAGATACGCAGTATTTT. The rearrangement joins TRBV30 to TRBJ2-3; D gene ambiguous. V dropped 2 bases and J dropped 0 bases, with 6 bases sitting between them. The CDR3 is 13 amino acids. Germline assignment: CDR1 GTSNPN and CDR2 SVGIG (reference sequence). The full variable domain, completed using reference TRBV30 and TRBJ2-3, is SQTIHQWPATLVQPVGSPLSLECTVEGTSNPNLYWYRQAAGRGLQLLFYSVGIGQISSEVPQNLSASRPQDRQFILSSKKLLLSDSGFYLCAWSFASTDTQYFGPGTRLTVL.

V usage is TRBV6-5 and J usage is TRBJ2-7; 8 bases agree with TRBD1. Germline-derived CDR1 and CDR2 are MNHEY and SVGAGI. CDR3 size: 15 residues. V dropped 5 bases and J dropped 3; count of bases not matched to a gene: 9. CDR3 sequence reads: CASSRSTGVGYEQYF. As DNA, the CDR3 is TGTGCCAGCAGTCGATCGACAGGGGTAGGCTACGAGCAGTACTTC.

This chain links TRBV30 with TRBJ2-7; 9 positions agree with TRBD2. V was clipped by 0 bases and J by 2 bases; unmatched bases: 8. The CDR3 runs 16 residues. CDR1 and CDR2 (germline): GTSNPN, SVGIG (reference sequence). The DNA of the CDR3 is TGTGCCTGGAGTGTACTTGGCGGGAGGGCGCCCTACGAGCAGTACTTC. Residues: CAWSVLGGRAPYEQYF.

The chain combines TRBV19 with TRBJ2-1; D not resolved. The CDR3 covers 15 residues. Germline CDR1 LNHDA, CDR2 SQIVND (reference sequence). V was clipped by 3 bases and J by 6 bases, with 15 bases between them. CDR3 DNA sequence: TGTGCCAGTAGTATTACGGGTAGGCGAGGCAATGAGCAGTTCTTC. Translating it yields CASSITGRRGNEQFF.

This chain uses TRBV28 with TRBJ2-1, with 9 bases matching TRBD2. This CDR3 contains 16 residues. Looked up from germline, CDR1 is MDHEN and CDR2 is SYDVKM. The trim removed 2 bases at V and 0 bases at J, leaving 2 bases unmatched. The CDR3 bases are TGTGCCAGCAGTTTAATAGCGGGAGTCTCCTACAATGAGCAGTTCTTC. Its translation is CASSLIAGVSYNEQFF.

V usage is TRBV27 and J usage is TRBJ2-7; the D is unclear. V dropped 3 bases and J dropped 0 bases, with 6 bases sitting between them. Germline V lookup: CDR1 MNHEY, CDR2 SMNVEV (reference sequence). The CDR3 sequence is 13 residues long. CDR3 sequence: CASSLSPSYEQYF. The CDR3 region has the DNA TGTGCCAGCAGTTTGAGCCCCTCCTACGAGCAGTACTTC.